This T cell receptor beta chain was profiled in a study of blood T cell repertoires in COVID-19. The trim removed 3 bases at V and 3 bases at J, leaving 7 bases unmatched. Germline V gene lookup returns CDR1 LNHDA and CDR2 SQIVND (reference sequence). This CDR3 comprises 15 residues. The authors' processing: Cell counts per sample came from amplifying reference gene primers. This table comes from immunoSEQ multiplex PCR, and its TCRdb copy is limited to in-frame clones, with some not included. D and trimming come from the DNA, and the V and J calls and clone size come from that table. The profile covers roughly 70,000 clones, with 86% appearing a single time and 3.9% taken by the ten largest.

The sequenced sample was peripheral blood. The clonotype originates from a man between 65 and 79 years old with active COVID-19. The V call is TRBV19, the J call TRBJ2-7; 8 bases are shared with TRBD2. In DNA, the CDR3 is TGTGCCAGTAGTATCGGGGTAGCGGGACGCTACGAGCAGTACTTC. It is translated as CASSIGVAGRYEQYF.